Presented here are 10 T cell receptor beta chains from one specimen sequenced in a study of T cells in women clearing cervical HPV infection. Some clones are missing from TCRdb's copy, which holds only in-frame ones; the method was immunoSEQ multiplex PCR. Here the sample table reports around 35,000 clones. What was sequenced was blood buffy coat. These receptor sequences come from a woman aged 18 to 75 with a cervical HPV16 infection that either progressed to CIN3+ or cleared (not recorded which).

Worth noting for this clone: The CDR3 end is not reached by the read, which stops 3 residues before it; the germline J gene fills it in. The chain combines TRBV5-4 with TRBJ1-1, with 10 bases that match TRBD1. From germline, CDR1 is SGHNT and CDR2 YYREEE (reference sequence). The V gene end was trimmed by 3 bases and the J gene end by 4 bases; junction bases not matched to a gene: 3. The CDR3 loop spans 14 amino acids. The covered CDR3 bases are TGTGCCAGCAGCTCGACAGGGGGCGGCACTGAA. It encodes CASSSTGGGTE. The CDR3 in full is CASSSTGGGTEAFF.

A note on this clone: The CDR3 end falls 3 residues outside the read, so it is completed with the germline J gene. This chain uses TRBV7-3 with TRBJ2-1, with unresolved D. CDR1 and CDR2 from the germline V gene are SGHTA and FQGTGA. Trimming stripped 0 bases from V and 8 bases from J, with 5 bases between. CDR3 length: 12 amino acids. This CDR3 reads CASSLTRDEQFF. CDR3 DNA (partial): TGTGCCAGCAGCTTAACAAGGGATGAG. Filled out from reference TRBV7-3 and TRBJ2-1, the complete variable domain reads GAGVSQTPSNKVTEKGKYVELRCDPISGHTALYWYRQSLGQGPEFLIYFQGTGAADDSGLPNDRFFAVRPEGSVSTLKIQRTERGDSAVYLCASSLTRDEQFFGPGTRLTVL.

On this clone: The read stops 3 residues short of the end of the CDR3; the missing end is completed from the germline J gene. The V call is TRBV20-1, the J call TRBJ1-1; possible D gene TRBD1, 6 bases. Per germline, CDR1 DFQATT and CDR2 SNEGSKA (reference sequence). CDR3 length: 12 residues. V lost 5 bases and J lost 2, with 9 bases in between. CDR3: CSAQDSNTEAFF. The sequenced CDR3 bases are TGCAGTGCTCAGGACAGCAACACTGAA.

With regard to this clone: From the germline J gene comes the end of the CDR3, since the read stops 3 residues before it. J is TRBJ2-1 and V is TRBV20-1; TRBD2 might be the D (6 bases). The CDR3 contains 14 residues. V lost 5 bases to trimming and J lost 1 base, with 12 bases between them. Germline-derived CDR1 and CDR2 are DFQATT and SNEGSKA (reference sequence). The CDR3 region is CSAHGGKSYNEQFF. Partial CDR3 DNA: TGCAGTGCTCATGGGGGGAAATCCTACAATGAG.

This chain's CDR3 is CASSLTPSPPGTVVTPTEAFF. The sequenced part of the CDR3 DNA is TGTGCCAGCAGCTTAACTCCCTCCCCGCCCGGGACAGTGGTTACTCCCACTGAA. The V call is TRBV7-3, the J call TRBJ1-1; 7 bases agree with TRBD1. The read terminates 3 residues before the CDR3 end, so the remaining end is supplied by the germline J gene. The CDR3 extends over 21 amino acids. Looked up from germline, CDR1 is SGHTA and CDR2 is FQGTGA. V dropped 0 bases and J dropped 4; count of bases not matched to a gene: 23.

The CDR3 protein is CASSLAIADTQYF. CDR3 DNA (partial): TGTGCCAGCAGCTTAGCGATCGCAGATACC. The chain joins TRBV7-9 to TRBJ2-5; D gene ambiguous. The CDR3 end is not reached by the read, which stops 3 residues before it; the germline J gene fills it in. Germline V gene sequence: CDR1 SEHNR, CDR2 FQNEAQ (reference sequence). This CDR3 is built from 13 residues.

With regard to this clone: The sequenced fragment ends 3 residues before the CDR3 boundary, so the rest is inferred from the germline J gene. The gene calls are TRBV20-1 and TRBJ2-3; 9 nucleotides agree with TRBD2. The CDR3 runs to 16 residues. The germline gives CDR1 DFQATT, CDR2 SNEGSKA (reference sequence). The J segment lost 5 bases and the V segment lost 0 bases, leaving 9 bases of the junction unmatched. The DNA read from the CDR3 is TGCAGTGCTAGAGATGGTCGGCGGGGGGGAGGAGATACG. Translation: CSARDGRRGGGDT. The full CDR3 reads CSARDGRRGGGDTQYF.

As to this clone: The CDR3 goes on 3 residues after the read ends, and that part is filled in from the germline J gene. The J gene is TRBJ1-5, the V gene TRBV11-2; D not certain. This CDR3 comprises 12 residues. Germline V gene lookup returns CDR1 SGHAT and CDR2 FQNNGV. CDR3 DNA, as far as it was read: TGTGCCAGCAGCTTAATGACTAGTCCC. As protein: CASSLMTSP. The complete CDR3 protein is CASSLMTSPQHF.

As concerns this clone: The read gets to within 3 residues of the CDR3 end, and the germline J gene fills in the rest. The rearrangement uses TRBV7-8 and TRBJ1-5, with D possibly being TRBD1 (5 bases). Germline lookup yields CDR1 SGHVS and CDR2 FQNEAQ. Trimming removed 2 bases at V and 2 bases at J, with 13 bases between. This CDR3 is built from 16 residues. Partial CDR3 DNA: TGTGCCAGCAGCTTACAAGGGGCGGGGGGCAATCAGCCC. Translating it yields CASSLQGAGGNQP. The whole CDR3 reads CASSLQGAGGNQPQHF.

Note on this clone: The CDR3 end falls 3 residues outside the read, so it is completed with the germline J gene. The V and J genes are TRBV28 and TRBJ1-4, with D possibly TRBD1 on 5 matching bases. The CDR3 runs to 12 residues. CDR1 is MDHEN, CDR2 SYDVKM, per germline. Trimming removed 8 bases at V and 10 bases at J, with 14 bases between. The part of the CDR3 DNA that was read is TGTGCCAGCGCATTACAGGAGGGAAAA. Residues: CASALQEGK. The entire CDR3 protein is CASALQEGKLFF.